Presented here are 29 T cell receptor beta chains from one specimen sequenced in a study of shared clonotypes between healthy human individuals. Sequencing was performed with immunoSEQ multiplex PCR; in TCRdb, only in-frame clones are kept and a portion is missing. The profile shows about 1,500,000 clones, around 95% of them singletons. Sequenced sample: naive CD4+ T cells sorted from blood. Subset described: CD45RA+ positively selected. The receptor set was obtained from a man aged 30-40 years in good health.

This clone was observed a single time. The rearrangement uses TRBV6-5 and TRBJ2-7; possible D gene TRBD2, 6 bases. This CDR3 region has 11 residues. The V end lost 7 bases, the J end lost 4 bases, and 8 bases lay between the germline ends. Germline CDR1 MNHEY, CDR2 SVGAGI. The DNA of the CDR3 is TGTGCCAGCACAGGGACTTACGAGCAGTACTTC. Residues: CASTGTYEQYF.

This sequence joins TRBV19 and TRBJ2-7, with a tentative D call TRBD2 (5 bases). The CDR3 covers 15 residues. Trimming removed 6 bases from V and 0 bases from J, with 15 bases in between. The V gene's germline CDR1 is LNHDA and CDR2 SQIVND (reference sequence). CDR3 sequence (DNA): TGTGCCAGTAGCAAGGGAGAACCAGTCTCCTACGAGCAGTACTTC. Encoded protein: CASSKGEPVSYEQYF.

The CDR3 DNA reads TGTGCCATCAGTGAGCCTCCTGCCTCAGAGACCCAGTACTTC. Translation gives CAISEPPASETQYF. The gene calls are TRBV10-3 and TRBJ2-5, with D unresolved. Deletions cut 2 bases from V and 4 bases from J, with 11 bases between. The CDR3 sequence is 14 residues long. Germline-derived CDR1 and CDR2 are ENHRY and SYGVKD.

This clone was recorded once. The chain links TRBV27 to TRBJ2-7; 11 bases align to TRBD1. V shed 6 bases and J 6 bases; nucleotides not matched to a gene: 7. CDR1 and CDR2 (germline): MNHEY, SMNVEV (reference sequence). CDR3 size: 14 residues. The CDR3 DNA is TGTGCCAGCAGGGGACAGGGGGAAGCCGGCGAGCAGTACTTC. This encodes CASRGQGEAGEQYF.

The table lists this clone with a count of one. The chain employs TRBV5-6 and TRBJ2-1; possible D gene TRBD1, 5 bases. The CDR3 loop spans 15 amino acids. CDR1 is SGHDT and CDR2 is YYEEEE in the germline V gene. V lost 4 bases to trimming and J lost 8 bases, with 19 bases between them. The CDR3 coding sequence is TGTGCCAGCAGCATACAGGCAATCAAACGTGATGAGCAGTTCTTC. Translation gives CASSIQAIKRDEQFF.

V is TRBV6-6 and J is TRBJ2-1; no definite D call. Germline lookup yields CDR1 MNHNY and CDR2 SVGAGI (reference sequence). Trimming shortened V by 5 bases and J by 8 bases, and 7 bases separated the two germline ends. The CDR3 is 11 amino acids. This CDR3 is CASSPSYEQFF. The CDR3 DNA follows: TGTGCCAGCAGTCCGTCCTATGAGCAGTTCTTC.

This CDR3 is CASSLARGWKNTIYF. In DNA form, the CDR3 reads TGTGCCAGCAGCTTGGCACGGGGCTGGAAGAACACCATATATTTT. This rearrangement joins TRBV5-6 to TRBJ1-3, with D maybe TRBD1 (5 bases). The CDR3 length is 15 residues. Germline V gene data show CDR1 as SGHDT and CDR2 as YYEEEE. Trimming pared 0 bases from V and 7 bases from J, leaving 14 bases between.

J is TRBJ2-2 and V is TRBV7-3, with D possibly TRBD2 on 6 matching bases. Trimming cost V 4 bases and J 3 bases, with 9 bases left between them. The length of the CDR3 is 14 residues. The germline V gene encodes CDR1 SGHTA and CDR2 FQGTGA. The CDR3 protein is CASSSGLYTGELFF. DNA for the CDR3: TGTGCCAGCAGCTCGGGACTCTACACCGGGGAGCTGTTTTTT.

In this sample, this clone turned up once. The CDR3 sequence is CASTLGTQNEQFF. The CDR3 region has the DNA TGCGCCAGCACCCTCGGGACTCAGAATGAGCAGTTCTTC. V usage is TRBV5-1 and J usage is TRBJ2-1, with D possibly being TRBD2 (6 bases). The CDR3 loop spans 13 amino acids. CDR1 is SGHRS and CDR2 is YFSETQ in the germline V gene. The ends were cut back, 6 bases at V and 7 bases at J, with 14 bases in the middle.

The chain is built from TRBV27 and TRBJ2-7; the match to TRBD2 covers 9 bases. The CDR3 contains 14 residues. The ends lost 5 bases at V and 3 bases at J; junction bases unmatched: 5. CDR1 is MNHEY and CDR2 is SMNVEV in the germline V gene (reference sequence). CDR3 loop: CASSRVSGSYEQYF. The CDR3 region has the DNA TGTGCCAGCAGTCGGGTTAGCGGGAGCTACGAGCAGTACTTC.

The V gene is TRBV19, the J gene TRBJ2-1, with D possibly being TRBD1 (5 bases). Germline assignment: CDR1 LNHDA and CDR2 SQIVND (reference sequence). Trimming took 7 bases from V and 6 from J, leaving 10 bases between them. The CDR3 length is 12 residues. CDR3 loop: CASKGIGNEQFF. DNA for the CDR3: TGTGCCAGTAAGGGGATAGGCAATGAGCAGTTCTTC.

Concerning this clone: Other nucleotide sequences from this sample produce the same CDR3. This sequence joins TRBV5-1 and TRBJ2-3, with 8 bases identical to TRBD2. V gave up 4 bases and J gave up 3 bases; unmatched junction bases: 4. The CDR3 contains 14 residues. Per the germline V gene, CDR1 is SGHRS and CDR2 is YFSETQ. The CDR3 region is CASSTSGGTDTQYF. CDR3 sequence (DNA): TGCGCCAGCAGCACTAGCGGAGGGACAGATACGCAGTATTTT.

CDR3 DNA sequence: TGTGCCAGCAGCCCACTAGCGGGGACCGGGGAGCTGTTTTTT. Protein product: CASSPLAGTGELFF. The chain has TRBV9 and TRBJ2-2; the match to TRBD2 covers 10 bases. V lost 4 bases, J lost 5 bases, and 2 bases stayed unmatched. The CDR3 length is 14 residues. CDR1 and CDR2 from the germline V gene are SGDLS and YYNGEE.

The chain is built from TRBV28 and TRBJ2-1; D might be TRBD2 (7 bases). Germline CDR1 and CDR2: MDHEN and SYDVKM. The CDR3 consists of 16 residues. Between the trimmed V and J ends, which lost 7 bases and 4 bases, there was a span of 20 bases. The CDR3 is CASTFAGRGGYNEQFF. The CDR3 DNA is TGTGCCAGCACCTTTGCCGGAAGGGGGGGTTACAATGAGCAGTTCTTC.

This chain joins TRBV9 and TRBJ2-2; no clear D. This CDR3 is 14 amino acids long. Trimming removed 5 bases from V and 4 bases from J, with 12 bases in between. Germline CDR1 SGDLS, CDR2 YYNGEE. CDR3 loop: CASSAVPGTGELFF. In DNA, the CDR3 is TGTGCCAGCAGTGCCGTTCCCGGCACCGGGGAGCTGTTTTTT.

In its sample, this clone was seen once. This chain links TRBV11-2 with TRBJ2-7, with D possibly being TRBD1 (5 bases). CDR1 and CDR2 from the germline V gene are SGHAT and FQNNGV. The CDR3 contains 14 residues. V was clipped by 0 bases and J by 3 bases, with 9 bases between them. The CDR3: CASSLDARGYEQYF. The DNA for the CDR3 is TGTGCCAGCAGCTTAGACGCTAGGGGCTACGAGCAGTACTTC.

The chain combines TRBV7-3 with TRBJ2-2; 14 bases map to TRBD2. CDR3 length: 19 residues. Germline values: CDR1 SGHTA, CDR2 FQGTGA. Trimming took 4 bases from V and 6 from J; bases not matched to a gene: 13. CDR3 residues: CASSYLPGLAGERAGELFF. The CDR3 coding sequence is TGTGCCAGCAGCTACCTCCCGGGACTAGCGGGAGAAAGAGCCGGGGAGCTGTTTTTT.

Here the CDR3 reads CASSFFADASNQPQHF. CDR3 DNA sequence: TGTGCCAGCAGCTTTTTCGCGGATGCTAGCAATCAGCCCCAGCATTTT. The chain employs TRBV7-8 and TRBJ1-5, with D uncertain. The CDR3 has 16 amino acids. Germline V gene lookup returns CDR1 SGHVS and CDR2 FQNEAQ. V dropped 3 bases and J dropped 0 bases, with 12 bases sitting between them.

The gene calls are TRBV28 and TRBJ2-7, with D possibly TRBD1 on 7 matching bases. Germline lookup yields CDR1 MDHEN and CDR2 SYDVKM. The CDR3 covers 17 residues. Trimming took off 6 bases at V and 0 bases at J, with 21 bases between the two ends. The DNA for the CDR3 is TGTGCCAGCAGCCTTAGACAGGGTAAGCGGGTCTCCTACGAGCAGTACTTC. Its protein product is CASSLRQGKRVSYEQYF.

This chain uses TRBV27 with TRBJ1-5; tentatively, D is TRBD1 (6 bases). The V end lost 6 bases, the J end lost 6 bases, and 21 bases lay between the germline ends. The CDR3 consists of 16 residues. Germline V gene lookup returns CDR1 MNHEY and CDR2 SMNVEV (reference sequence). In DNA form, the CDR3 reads TGTGCCAGCAGGGATTTTGGGGGCAGGGAAGGTCAGCCCCAGCATTTT. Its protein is CASRDFGGREGQPQHF.

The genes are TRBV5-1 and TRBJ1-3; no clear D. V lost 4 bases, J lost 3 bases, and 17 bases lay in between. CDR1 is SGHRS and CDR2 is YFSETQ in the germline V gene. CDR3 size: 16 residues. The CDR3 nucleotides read TGCGCCAGCAGCGCTGGGAGCCTCTCGGGTGGAAACACCATATATTTT. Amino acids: CASSAGSLSGGNTIYF.

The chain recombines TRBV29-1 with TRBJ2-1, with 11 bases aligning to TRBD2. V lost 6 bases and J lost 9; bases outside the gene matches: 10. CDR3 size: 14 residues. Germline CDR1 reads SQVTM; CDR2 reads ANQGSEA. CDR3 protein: CSVTRLAGMGEQFF. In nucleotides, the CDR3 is TGCAGCGTCACTAGACTAGCGGGGATGGGTGAGCAGTTCTTC.

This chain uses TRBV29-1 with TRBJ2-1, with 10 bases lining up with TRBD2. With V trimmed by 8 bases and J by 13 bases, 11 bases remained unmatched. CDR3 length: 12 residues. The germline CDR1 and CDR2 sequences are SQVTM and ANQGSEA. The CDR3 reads CSFTGTSDLQFF. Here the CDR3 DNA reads TGCAGCTTTACCGGGACTAGCGATCTCCAGTTCTTC.

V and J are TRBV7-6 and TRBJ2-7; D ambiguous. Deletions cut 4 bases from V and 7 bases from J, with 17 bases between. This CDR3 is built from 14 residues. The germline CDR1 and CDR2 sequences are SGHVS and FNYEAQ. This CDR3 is CASSSRLREWEQYF. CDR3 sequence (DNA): TGTGCCAGCAGCTCCAGGCTTAGGGAATGGGAGCAGTACTTC.

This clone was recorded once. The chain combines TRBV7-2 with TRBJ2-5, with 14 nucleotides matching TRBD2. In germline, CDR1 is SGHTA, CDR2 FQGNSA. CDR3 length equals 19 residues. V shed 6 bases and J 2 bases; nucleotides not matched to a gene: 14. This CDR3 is CASRKRMTSGRGMQETQYF. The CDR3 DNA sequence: TGTGCCAGCAGGAAACGGATGACTAGCGGGAGGGGGATGCAAGAGACCCAGTACTTC.

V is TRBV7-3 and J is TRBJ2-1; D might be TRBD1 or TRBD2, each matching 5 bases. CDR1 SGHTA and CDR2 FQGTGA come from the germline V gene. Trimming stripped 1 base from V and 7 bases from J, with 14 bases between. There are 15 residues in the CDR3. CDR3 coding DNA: TGTGCCAGCAGCTTAATACGGGGCGGCCATAATGAGCAGTTCTTC. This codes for CASSLIRGGHNEQFF.

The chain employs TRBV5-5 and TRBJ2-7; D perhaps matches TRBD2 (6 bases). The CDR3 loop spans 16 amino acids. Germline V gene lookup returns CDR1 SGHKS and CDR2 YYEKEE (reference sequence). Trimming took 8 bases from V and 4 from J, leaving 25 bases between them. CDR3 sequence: CASKRKSPGDSYEQYF. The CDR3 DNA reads TGTGCCAGTAAACGAAAATCCCCGGGAGATTCGTACGAGCAGTACTTC.

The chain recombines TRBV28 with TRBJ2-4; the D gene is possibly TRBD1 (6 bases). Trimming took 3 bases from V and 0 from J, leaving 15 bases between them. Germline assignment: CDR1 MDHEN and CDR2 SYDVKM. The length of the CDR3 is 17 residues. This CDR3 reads CASSFSTGLGAKNIQYF. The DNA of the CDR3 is TGTGCCAGCAGTTTTTCCACAGGGTTAGGAGCCAAAAACATTCAGTACTTC.

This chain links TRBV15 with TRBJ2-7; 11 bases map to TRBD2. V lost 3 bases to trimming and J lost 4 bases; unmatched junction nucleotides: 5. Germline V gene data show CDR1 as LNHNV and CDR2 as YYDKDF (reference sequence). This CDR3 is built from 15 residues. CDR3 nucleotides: TGTGCCACCAGCAGTGGGGGGACTAGCGGTTACGAGCAGTACTTC. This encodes CATSSGGTSGYEQYF.